These T cell receptor beta chains were read from a single sample in a study of T cells in tuberculosis. The repertoire was sequenced with immunoSEQ multiplex PCR; TCRdb's copy has only in-frame clones and lacks some. The sample gives some 30,000 clones, about 90% of which show up once; about 7.8% is in the top ten. Sequenced sample: PBMCs. The origin of the receptors is a donor aged 10-30 years with latent tuberculosis or without tuberculosis infection. Some clones in this sample may be carry-over from other donors' samples. Each CDR3 is given with its conserved first and last residue. A D gene is named only where the DNA matches it firmly. The size of a clone is reported for some rows only, either as once, few or many, or as a class for expanded clones.

j_gene,v_gene,abundance,d_gene,CDR3aa,CDR3nt
TRBJ1-2,TRBV10-3,NA,NA,CAISESAAANYGYTF,TGTGCCATCAGTGAGTCCGCCGCAGCTAACTATGGCTACACCTTC
TRBJ1-1,TRBV18,NA,TRBD1,CASSAGGNTEAFF,TGTGCCAGTTCCGCAGGGGGGAACACTGAAGCTTTCTTT
TRBJ2-1,TRBV9,NA,NA,CASSDAGTPIYNEQFF,TGTGCCAGCAGCGACGCCGGGACTCCTATCTACAATGAGCAGTTCTTC
TRBJ1-6,TRBV11-2,NA,TRBD1,CASSLERTGSNSPLHF,TGTGCCAGCAGCTTAGAGCGGACAGGGAGTAATTCACCCCTCCACTTT
TRBJ1-5,TRBV30,NA,TRBD1,CAWGKGQGSQPQHF,TGTGCCTGGGGGAAGGGACAGGGAAGTCAGCCCCAGCATTTT
TRBJ1-2,TRBV4-1,NA,NA,CASSHPGRLDGYTF,TGCGCCAGCAGCCATCCAGGGCGGTTGGATGGCTACACCTTC
TRBJ2-7,TRBV27,NA,TRBD2,CASSPGLAGSYEQYF,TGTGCCAGCAGCCCTGGACTAGCGGGAAGTTACGAGCAGTACTTC
TRBJ2-7,TRBV5-1,NA,NA,CASSPRDTSYEQYF,TGCGCCAGCAGCCCCCGGGACACCTCCTACGAGCAGTACTTC
TRBJ2-1,TRBV18,NA,NA,CASSPRSRIQAGNEQFF,TGTGCCAGCTCACCAAGGTCCAGGATCCAGGCGGGCAATGAGCAGTTCTTC
TRBJ2-1,TRBV7-9,NA,NA,CASSLERLVGAGVDEQFF,TGTGCCAGCAGCTTAGAGCGACTAGTAGGCGCCGGGGTGGATGAGCAGTTCTTC
TRBJ1-5,TRBV10-3,NA,NA,CAIKEGGNQPQHF,TGTGCCATCAAAGAGGGGGGGAATCAGCCCCAGCATTTT
TRBJ1-1,TRBV25-1,NA,NA,CASTSRFEAFF,TGTGCCAGCACCTCTCGGTTTGAAGCTTTCTTT
TRBJ1-1,TRBV25-1,NA,NA,CASSEGGSTEAFF,TGTGCCAGCAGTGAAGGAGGGAGTACTGAAGCTTTCTTT
TRBJ2-7,TRBV5-1,NA,TRBD1,CASSFTGGTAYEQYF,TGCGCCAGCAGCTTTACAGGGGGCACGGCTTACGAGCAGTACTTC
TRBJ2-1,TRBV11-2,NA,TRBD2,CASSLGLAGGPYNEQFF,TGTGCCAGCAGCTTAGGATTAGCGGGAGGGCCCTACAATGAGCAGTTCTTC
TRBJ1-6,TRBV5-8,NA,NA,CASSLDRDNSPLHF,TGTGCCAGCAGCTTGGACAGGGATAATTCACCCCTCCACTTT
TRBJ1-1,TRBV19,NA,TRBD1,CASTPQPGQHTEAFF,TGTGCCAGTACCCCCCAACCGGGACAGCACACTGAAGCTTTCTTT
TRBJ1-5,TRBV11-2,NA,NA,CASSPLSNQPQHF,TGTGCCAGCAGCCCTTTGAGCAATCAGCCCCAGCATTTT
TRBJ1-1,TRBV28,NA,NA,CASYESPSYTEAFF,TGTGCCAGTTACGAGTCCCCGTCATACACTGAAGCTTTCTTT
TRBJ2-5,TRBV30,NA,NA,CAWSPLTSGTQYF,TGTGCCTGGAGTCCCCTGACTAGTGGGACCCAGTACTTC
TRBJ2-1,TRBV4-2,NA,NA,CASSQDVANWEVEQFF,TGTGCCAGCAGCCAAGATGTGGCCAACTGGGAGGTTGAGCAGTTCTTC
TRBJ2-1,TRBV6-5,NA,TRBD2,CASRFSGGSSHEQFF,TGTGCCAGCAGGTTCTCCGGCGGGAGTTCCCATGAGCAGTTCTTC
TRBJ1-3,TRBV6-5,NA,NA,CASSYALPRAGNTIYF,TGTGCCAGCAGTTATGCCCTACCGAGAGCTGGAAACACCATATATTTT
TRBJ1-5,TRBV4-1,few,NA,CASSQETRALYQPQHF,TGCGCCAGCAGCCAAGAGACCAGGGCTCTTTATCAGCCCCAGCATTTT
TRBJ2-2,TRBV9,NA,NA,CASSVQGHGGGELFF,TGTGCCAGCAGCGTGCAAGGGCACGGGGGCGGGGAGCTGTTTTTT
TRBJ2-2,TRBV9,NA,NA,CASSGTVFTGELFF,TGTGCCAGCAGCGGGACAGTGTTCACCGGGGAGCTGTTTTTT
TRBJ2-7,TRBV11-2,NA,NA,CASGERGTSAEQYF,TGTGCCAGCGGCGAGAGGGGGACATCCGCCGAGCAGTACTTC
TRBJ1-5,TRBV18,NA,NA,CASSPGQTNQPQHF,TGTGCCAGCTCACCAGGACAGACTAATCAGCCCCAGCATTTT
TRBJ1-5,TRBV6-4,NA,TRBD1,CASRRTDRESSQPQHF,TGTGCCAGCAGACGAACGGACAGGGAGTCTAGTCAGCCCCAGCATTTT
TRBJ1-6,TRBV30,NA,NA,CAWSSDRIGSPLHF,TGTGCCTGGAGTTCGGACAGAATTGGATCACCCCTCCACTTT
TRBJ2-7,TRBV11-3,NA,NA,CASSLDSGVEQYF,TGTGCCAGCAGCTTAGATTCCGGGGTGGAGCAGTACTTC
TRBJ1-2,TRBV19,NA,TRBD1,CASSKTDRVWNGYTF,TGTGCCAGTAGTAAAACGGACAGGGTCTGGAATGGCTACACCTTC
TRBJ1-4,TRBV6-6,NA,TRBD1,CASSRQGVATNEKLFF,TGTGCCAGCAGCAGACAGGGGGTCGCAACTAATGAAAAACTGTTTTTT
TRBJ1-2,TRBV19,NA,NA,CASTEQRYYGYTF,TGTGCCAGTACCGAACAGAGATACTATGGCTACACCTTC
TRBJ1-2,TRBV9,NA,TRBD1,CASSRDSNYGYTF,TGTGCCAGCAGCCGGGACAGTAACTATGGCTACACCTTC
TRBJ1-2,TRBV28,NA,NA,CAIKGDYGYTF,TGTGCCATCAAAGGGGACTATGGCTACACCTTC
TRBJ2-3,TRBV5-5,once,NA,CASSLAVTRGTDTQYF,TGTGCCAGCAGCTTGGCCGTCACGCGGGGAACAGATACGCAGTATTTT
TRBJ1-2,TRBV7-8,NA,TRBD1,CASSPDSDRGKGASLAGYTF,TGTGCCAGCAGCCCCGACTCGGACAGGGGAAAAGGGGCTTCCTTGGCAGGCTACACCTTC
TRBJ2-2,TRBV28,NA,TRBD2,CASSSSGAGTGELFF,TGTGCCAGCAGTTCTAGCGGGGCGGGGACCGGGGAGCTGTTTTTT
TRBJ1-5,TRBV7-8,NA,NA,CASSLGAGMEGQPQHF,TGTGCCAGCAGCTTAGGGGCAGGGATGGAGGGTCAGCCCCAGCATTTT
TRBJ1-5,TRBV15,NA,NA,CATSITGTPFQPQHF,TGTGCCACCAGCATTACGGGAACGCCTTTTCAGCCCCAGCATTTT
TRBJ2-7,TRBV5-1,NA,TRBD2,CASRLTGGHEQYF,TGCGCCAGCAGACTTACGGGGGGTCACGAGCAGTACTTC
TRBJ2-1,TRBV10-3,NA,NA,CAIRGDGGSSYNEQFF,TGTGCCATCAGGGGGGACGGGGGAAGCTCCTACAATGAGCAGTTCTTC
TRBJ1-2,TRBV5-1,NA,NA,CASSSWGRTDGFEGYTF,TGCGCCAGCAGCTCCTGGGGTCGGACAGATGGCTTCGAGGGCTACACCTTC
TRBJ2-1,TRBV27,NA,NA,CASSLGFTNEQFF,TGTGCCAGCAGTTTAGGCTTCACGAATGAGCAGTTCTTC
TRBJ1-1,TRBV6-4,NA,NA,CASSETRSAFF,TGTGCCAGCAGTGAAACGAGGTCGGCTTTCTTT
TRBJ1-6,TRBV6-5,once,NA,CASSYQISYNSPLHF,TGTGCCAGCAGTTACCAGATCTCCTATAATTCACCCCTCCACTTT
TRBJ1-1,TRBV14,NA,TRBD1,CASSRDSQTEAFF,TGTGCCAGCAGCCGGGACAGCCAAACTGAAGCTTTCTTT
TRBJ1-3,TRBV5-1,NA,NA,CASSGGSSGNTIYF,TGCGCCAGCAGTGGGGGGAGCTCTGGAAACACCATATATTTT
TRBJ1-2,TRBV7-2,NA,NA,CASSLETVNYGYTF,TGTGCCAGCAGCCTCGAGACAGTAAACTATGGCTACACCTTC
TRBJ1-6,TRBV2,NA,NA,CASSEGDKNSPLHF,TGTGCCAGCAGTGAAGGGGACAAGAATTCACCCCTCCACTTT
TRBJ1-5,TRBV2,NA,TRBD1,CASSGQGGNQPQHF,TGTGCCAGCAGTGGACAGGGAGGAAATCAGCCCCAGCATTTT
TRBJ2-1,TRBV27,NA,TRBD1,CASSLGQPSSYNEQFF,TGTGCCAGCAGTTTGGGACAGCCTAGCTCCTACAATGAGCAGTTCTTC
TRBJ2-5,TRBV18,NA,TRBD2,CASSPWGGEETQYF,TGTGCCAGCTCACCGTGGGGAGGGGAAGAGACCCAGTACTTC
TRBJ2-3,TRBV2,NA,TRBD2,CASSETAGGEGTDTQYF,TGTGCCAGCAGTGAAACCGCGGGAGGTGAGGGCACAGATACGCAGTATTTT
TRBJ2-7,TRBV7-4,NA,TRBD1,CASSVRGQGADEQYF,TGTGCCAGCAGCGTCCGGGGACAGGGGGCGGACGAGCAGTACTTC
TRBJ1-1,TRBV30,NA,NA,CAWSPGTTWNEAFF,TGTGCCTGGAGTCCCGGGACAACCTGGAATGAAGCTTTCTTT
TRBJ1-2,TRBV5-8,NA,NA,CASSLDTGLIGYTF,TGTGCCAGCAGCTTGGATACAGGGTTGATTGGCTACACCTTC
TRBJ2-7,TRBV6-5,NA,TRBD1,CASRTGQPPYYEQYF,TGTGCCAGCAGAACGGGACAGCCCCCTTACTACGAGCAGTACTTC
TRBJ1-1,TRBV5-1,NA,NA,CASSGGNTEAFF,TGCGCCAGCAGTGGAGGGAACACTGAAGCTTTCTTT